This T cell receptor beta chain is from a study of blood T cell repertoires in COVID-19. Original analysis: Quantification of nucleated cells was approximated via reference gene primer amplification. Produced via immunoSEQ multiplex PCR; TCRdb's table is partial and in-frame only. V and J calls and clone size come straight from that table; D and trimming were deduced from the DNA. The sample shows around 250,000 clones, 80% to 85% of them seen only once. Symptom resolution, clearance, or two negative PCRs marked donors in Cohort 3 as recovered. Germline CDR1 SNHLY, CDR2 FYNNEI. The CDR3 has 14 residues. J gave up 5 bases and V 7 bases, and 8 bases lay outside the gene matches.

The clonotype comes from a man in his fifties or sixties who had recovered from COVID-19. The genes are TRBV2 and TRBJ2-7, with 10 nucleotides matching TRBD1. Sequencing input: PBMCs or T cells enriched from blood (not recorded which). For the CDR3, the DNA is TGTGCCAGCACCAAAGACAGGGGGCTGAACGAGCAGTACTTC. It is translated as CASTKDRGLNEQYF.